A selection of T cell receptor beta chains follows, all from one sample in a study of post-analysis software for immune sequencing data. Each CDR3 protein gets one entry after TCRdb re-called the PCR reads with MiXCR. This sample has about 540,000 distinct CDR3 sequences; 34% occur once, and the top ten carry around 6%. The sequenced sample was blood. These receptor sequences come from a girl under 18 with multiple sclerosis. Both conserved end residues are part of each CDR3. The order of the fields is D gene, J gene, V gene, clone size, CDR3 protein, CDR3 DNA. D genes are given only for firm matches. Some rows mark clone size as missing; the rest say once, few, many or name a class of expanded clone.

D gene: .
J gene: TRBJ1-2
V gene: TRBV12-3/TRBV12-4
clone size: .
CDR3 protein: CASSPGTNNYGYTF
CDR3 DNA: TGTGCCAGCAGCCCCGGGACCAATAACTATGGCTACACCTTC

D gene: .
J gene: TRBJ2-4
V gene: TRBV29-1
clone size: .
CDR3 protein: CSVERVNIQYF
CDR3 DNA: TGCAGCGTTGAACGGGTGAACATTCAGTACTTC

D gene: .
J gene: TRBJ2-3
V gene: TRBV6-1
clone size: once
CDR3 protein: CASSESSYRGTQYF
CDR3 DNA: TGTGCCAGCAGTGAGTCCAGCTACCGTGGTACGCAGTATTTT

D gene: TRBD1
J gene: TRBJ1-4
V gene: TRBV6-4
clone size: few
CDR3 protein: CASRGQGADEKLFF
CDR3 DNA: TGTGCCAGCAGAGGACAGGGGGCCGATGAAAAACTGTTTTTT

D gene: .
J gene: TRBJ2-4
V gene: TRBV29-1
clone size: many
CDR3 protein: CSVAVGGTDIQYF
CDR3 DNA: TGCAGCGTCGCTGTGGGGGGCACAGACATTCAGTACTTC

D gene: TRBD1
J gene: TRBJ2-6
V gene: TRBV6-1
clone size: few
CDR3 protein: CASSRDRGGIAGANVLTF
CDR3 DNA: TGTGCCAGCAGCCGCGACAGGGGCGGTATCGCTGGGGCCAACGTCCTGACTTTC

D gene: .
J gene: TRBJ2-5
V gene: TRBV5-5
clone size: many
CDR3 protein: CASSLGLAQETQYF
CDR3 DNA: TGTGCCAGCAGCTTGGGGCTAGCGCAAGAGACCCAGTACTTC

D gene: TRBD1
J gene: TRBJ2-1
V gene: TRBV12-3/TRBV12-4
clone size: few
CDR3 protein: CASSLGDSKFF
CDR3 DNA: TGTGCCAGCAGTTTAGGGGACAGCAAGTTCTTC

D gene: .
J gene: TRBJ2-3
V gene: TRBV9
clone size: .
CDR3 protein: CASSVAEWTQQYF
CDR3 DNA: TGTGCCAGCAGCGTCGCTGAATGGACACAGCAGTATTTT

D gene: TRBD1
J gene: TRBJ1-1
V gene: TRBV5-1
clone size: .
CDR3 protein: CAGSPGTAMNTEAFF
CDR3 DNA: TGCGCCGGCAGCCCGGGGACAGCGATGAACACTGAAGCTTTCTTT

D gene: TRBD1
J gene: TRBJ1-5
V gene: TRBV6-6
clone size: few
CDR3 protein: CASRGDRGISNQPQHF
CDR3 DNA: TGTGCCAGCAGGGGGGACAGGGGGATAAGCAATCAGCCCCAGCATTTT

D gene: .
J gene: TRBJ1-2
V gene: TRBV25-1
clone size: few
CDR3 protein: CASSLSWDGAGGYTF
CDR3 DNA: TGTGCCAGCAGTCTCAGTTGGGACGGCGCAGGGGGCTACACCTTC